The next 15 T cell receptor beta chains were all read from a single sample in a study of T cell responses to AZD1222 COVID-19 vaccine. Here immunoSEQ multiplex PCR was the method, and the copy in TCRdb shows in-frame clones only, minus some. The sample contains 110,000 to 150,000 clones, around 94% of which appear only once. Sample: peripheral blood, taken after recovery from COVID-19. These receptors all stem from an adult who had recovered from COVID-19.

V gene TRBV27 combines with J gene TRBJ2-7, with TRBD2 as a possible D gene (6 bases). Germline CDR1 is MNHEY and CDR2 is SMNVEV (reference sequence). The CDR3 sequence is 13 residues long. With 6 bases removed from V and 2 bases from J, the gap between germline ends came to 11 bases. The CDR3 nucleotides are TGTGCCAGCAGGGTAGCGGAAGCCTACGAGCAGTACTTC. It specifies CASRVAEAYEQYF.

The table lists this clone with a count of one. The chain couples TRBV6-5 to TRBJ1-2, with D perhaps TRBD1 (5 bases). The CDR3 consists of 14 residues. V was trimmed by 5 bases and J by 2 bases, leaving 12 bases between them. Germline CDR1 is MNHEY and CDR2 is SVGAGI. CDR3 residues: CASSTRGRNYGYTF. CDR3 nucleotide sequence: TGTGCCAGCAGTACCCGGGGCAGGAACTATGGCTACACCTTC.

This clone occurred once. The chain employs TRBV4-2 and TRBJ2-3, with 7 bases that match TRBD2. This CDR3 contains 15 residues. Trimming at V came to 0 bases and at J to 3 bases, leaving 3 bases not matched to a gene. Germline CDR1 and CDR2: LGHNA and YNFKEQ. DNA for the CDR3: TGTGCCAGCAGCCAAGATGGGGGGGGGACAGATACGCAGTATTTT. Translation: CASSQDGGGTDTQYF.

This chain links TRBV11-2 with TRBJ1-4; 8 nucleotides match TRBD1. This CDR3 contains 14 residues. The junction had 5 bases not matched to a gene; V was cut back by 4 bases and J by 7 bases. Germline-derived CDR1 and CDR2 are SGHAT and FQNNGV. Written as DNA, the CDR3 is TGTGCCAGCAGCTCAGGACAGGGAGGTGAAAAACTGTTTTTT. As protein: CASSSGQGGEKLFF. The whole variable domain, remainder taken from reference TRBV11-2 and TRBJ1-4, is EAGVAQSPRYKIIEKRQSVAFWCNPISGHATLYWYQQILGQGPKLLIQFQNNGVVDDSQLPKDRFSAERLKGVDSTLKIQPAKLEDSAVYLCASSSGQGGEKLFFGSGTQLSVL.

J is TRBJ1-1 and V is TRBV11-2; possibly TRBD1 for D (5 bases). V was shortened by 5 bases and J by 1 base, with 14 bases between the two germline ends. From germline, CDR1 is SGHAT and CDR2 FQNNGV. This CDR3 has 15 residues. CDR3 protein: CASSIFRDSNTEAFF. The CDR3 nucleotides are TGTGCCAGCAGCATTTTCCGGGACTCGAACACTGAAGCTTTCTTT.

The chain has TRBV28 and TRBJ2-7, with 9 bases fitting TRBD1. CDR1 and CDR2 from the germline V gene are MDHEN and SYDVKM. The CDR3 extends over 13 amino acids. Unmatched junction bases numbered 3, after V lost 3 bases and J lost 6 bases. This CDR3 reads CASSFNRGPEQYF. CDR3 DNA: TGTGCCAGCAGTTTTAACAGGGGGCCCGAGCAGTACTTC.

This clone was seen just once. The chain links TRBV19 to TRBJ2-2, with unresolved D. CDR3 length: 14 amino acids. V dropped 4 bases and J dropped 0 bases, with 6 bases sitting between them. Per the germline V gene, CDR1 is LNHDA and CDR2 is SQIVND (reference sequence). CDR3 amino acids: CASSTTSNTGELFF. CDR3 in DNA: TGTGCCAGTAGTACAACCTCGAACACCGGGGAGCTGTTTTTT.

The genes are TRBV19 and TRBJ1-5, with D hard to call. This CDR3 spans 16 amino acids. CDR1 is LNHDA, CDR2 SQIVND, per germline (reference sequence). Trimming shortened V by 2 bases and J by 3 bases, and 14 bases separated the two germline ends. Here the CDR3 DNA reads TGTGCCAGTAGTATAAGGTCCGGGCAGTACAATCAGCCCCAGCATTTT. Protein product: CASSIRSGQYNQPQHF.

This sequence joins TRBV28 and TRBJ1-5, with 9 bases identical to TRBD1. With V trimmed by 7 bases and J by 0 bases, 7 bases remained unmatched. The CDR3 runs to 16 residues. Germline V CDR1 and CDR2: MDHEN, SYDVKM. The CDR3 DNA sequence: TGTGCCAGCAAAAGGGACAGGGAAATTAGCAATCAGCCCCAGCATTTT. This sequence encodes CASKRDREISNQPQHF.

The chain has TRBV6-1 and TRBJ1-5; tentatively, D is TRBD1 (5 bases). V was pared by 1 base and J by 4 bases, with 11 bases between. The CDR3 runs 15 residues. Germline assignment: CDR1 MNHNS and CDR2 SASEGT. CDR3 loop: CASSEGGRSNQPQHF. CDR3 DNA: TGTGCCAGCAGTGAAGGGGGGAGGTCGAATCAGCCCCAGCATTTT.

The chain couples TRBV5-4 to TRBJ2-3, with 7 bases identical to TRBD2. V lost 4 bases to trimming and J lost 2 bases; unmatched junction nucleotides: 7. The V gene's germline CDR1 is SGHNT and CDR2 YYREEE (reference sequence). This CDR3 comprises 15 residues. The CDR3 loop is CASSPQAGTTDTQYF. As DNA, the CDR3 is TGTGCCAGCAGCCCCCAAGCGGGAACCACAGATACGCAGTATTTT.

The chain's CDR3 is CASSPGQPYEQYF. The CDR3 nucleotides are TGTGCCAGCAGCCCGGGACAGCCCTACGAGCAGTACTTC. The chain carries TRBV4-2 and TRBJ2-7, with 7 bases fitting TRBD1. This CDR3 region has 13 residues. Germline V gives CDR1 LGHNA, CDR2 YNFKEQ. The J segment lost 2 bases and the V segment lost 4 bases, leaving 2 bases of the junction unmatched.

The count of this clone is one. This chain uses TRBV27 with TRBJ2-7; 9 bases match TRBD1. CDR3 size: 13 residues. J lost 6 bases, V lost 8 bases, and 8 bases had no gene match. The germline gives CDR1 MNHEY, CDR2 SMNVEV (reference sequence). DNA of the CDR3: TGTGCCAGCGGTTACAGGGGGCGAAGCGAGCAGTACTTC. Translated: CASGYRGRSEQYF.

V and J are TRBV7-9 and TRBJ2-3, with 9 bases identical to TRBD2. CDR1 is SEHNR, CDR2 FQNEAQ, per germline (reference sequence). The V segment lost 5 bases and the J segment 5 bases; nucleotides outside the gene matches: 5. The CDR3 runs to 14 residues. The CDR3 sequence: CASSPLTSGDTQYF. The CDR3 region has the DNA TGTGCCAGCAGCCCCTTGACTAGCGGAGATACGCAGTATTTT.

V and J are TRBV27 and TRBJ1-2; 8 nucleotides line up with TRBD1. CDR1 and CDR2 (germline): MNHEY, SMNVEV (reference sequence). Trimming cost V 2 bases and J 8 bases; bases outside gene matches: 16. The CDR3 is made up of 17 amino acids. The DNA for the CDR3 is TGTGCCAGCAGTTTAGTCAGGAACTGGGACAGGTCGAGCGGCTACACCTTC. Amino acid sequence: CASSLVRNWDRSSGYTF.